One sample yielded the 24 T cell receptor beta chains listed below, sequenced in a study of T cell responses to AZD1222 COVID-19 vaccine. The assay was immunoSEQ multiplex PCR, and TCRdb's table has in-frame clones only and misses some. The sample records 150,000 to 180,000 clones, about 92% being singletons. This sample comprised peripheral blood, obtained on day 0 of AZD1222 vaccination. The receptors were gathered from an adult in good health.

CDR3 coding DNA: TGTGCCAGCAGTTACGGCAGAGGCTACACCTTC. It translates to CASSYGRGYTF. The chain couples TRBV6-2 or TRBV6-3 to TRBJ1-2; D unclear. CDR1 MNHEY and CDR2 SVGEGT come from the germline V gene. The CDR3 has 11 amino acids. V was shortened by 2 bases and J by 8 bases, with 6 bases between the two germline ends.

In nucleotides, the CDR3 is TGTGCCAGCAGCTTATCCGTCAACCTTAATGAAAAACTGTTTTTT. It specifies CASSLSVNLNEKLFF. V gene TRBV7-2 combines with J gene TRBJ1-4, with D unclear. The V gene's germline CDR1 is SGHTA and CDR2 FQGNSA. V dropped 2 bases and J dropped 4 bases, with 11 bases sitting between them. This CDR3 has 15 amino acids.

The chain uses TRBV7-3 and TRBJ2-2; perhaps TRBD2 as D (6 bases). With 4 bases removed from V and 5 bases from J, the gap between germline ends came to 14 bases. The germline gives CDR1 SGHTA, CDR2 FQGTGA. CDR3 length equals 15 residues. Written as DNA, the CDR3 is TGTGCCAGCAGCTGGTCCGGGACTGGGACCGGGGAGCTGTTTTTT. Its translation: CASSWSGTGTGELFF.

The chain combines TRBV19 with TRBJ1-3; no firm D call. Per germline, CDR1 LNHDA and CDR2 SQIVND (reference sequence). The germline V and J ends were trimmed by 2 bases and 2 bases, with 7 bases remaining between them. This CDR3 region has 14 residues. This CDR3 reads CASSISGPGNTIYF. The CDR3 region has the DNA TGTGCCAGTAGTATATCAGGTCCTGGAAACACCATATATTTT.

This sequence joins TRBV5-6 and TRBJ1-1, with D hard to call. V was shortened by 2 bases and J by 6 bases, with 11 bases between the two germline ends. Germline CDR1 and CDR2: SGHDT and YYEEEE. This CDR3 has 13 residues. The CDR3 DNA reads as TGTGCCAGCAGCTTCACCATAGGAGCTGAAGCTTTCTTT. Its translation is CASSFTIGAEAFF.

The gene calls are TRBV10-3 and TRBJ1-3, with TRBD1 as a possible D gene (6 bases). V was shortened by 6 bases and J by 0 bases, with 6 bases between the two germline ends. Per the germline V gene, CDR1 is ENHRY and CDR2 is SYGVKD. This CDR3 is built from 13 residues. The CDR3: CAIRDSSGNTIYF. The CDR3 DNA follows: TGTGCCATCAGGGACAGCTCTGGAAACACCATATATTTT.

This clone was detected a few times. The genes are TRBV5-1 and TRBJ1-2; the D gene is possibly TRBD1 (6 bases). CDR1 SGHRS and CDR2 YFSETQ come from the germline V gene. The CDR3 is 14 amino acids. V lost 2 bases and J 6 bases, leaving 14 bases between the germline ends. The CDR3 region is CASSFDSSGDGYTF. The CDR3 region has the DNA TGCGCCAGCAGCTTTGACTCCTCAGGGGATGGCTACACCTTC.

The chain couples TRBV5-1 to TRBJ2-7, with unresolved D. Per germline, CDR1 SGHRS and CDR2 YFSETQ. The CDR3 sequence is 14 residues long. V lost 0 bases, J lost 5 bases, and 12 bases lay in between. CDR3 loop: CASSLAGRVHEQYF. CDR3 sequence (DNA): TGCGCCAGCAGCTTGGCGGGTAGGGTCCACGAGCAGTACTTC.

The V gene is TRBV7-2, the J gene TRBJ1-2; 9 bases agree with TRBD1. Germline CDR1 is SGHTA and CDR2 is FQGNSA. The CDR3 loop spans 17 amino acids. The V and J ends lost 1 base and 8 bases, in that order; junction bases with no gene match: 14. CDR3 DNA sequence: TGTGCCAGCAGCTTAGACCCTAGCCCTGGACAGGGGCACGGCTACACCTTC. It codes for CASSLDPSPGQGHGYTF.

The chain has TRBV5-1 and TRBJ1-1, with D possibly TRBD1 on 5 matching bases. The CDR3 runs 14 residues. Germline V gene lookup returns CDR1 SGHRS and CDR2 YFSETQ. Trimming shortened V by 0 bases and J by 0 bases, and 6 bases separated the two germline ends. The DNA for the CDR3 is TGCGCCAGCAGCTTGGGGGGCATGAACACTGAAGCTTTCTTT. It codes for CASSLGGMNTEAFF.

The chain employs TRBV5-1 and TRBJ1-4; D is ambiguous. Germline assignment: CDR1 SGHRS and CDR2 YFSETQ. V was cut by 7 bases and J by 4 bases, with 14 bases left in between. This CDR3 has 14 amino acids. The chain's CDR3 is CASSLSAVNEKLFF. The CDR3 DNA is TGCGCCAGCTCCCTTTCTGCGGTTAATGAAAAACTGTTTTTT.

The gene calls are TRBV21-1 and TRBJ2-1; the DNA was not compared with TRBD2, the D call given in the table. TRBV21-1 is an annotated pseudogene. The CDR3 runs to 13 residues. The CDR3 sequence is CASSKARRDEQFF. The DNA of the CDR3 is TGTGCCAGCAGCAAAGCCCGGCGGGATGAGCAGTTCTTC.

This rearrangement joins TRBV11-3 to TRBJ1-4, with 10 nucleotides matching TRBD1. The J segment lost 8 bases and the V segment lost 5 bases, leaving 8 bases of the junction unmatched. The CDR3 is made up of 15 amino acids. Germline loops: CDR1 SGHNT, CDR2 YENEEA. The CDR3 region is CASSNRQGAKEKLFF. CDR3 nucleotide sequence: TGTGCCAGCAGCAACAGACAGGGGGCAAAAGAAAAACTGTTTTTT.

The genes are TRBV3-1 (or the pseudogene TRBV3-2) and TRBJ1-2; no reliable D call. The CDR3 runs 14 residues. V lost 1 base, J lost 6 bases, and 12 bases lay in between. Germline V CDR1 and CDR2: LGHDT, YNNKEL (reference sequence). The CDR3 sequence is CASSQVAGRDGYTF. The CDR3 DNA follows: TGTGCCAGCAGCCAAGTGGCGGGGAGGGATGGCTACACCTTC.

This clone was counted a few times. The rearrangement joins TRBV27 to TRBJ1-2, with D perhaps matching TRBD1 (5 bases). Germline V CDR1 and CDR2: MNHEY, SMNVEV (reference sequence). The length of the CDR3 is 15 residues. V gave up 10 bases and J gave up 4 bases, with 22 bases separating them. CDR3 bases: TGTGCCATCCCTGGGGGGGGGACCTGCGGCTATGGCTACACCTTC. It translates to CAIPGGGTCGYGYTF.

The CDR3 is CASRARTSRNQPQHF. In DNA form, the CDR3 reads TGTGCCAGCAGGGCCAGGACATCTCGCAATCAGCCCCAGCATTTT. The rearrangement joins TRBV27 to TRBJ1-5; possible D gene TRBD1, 5 bases. The CDR3 runs to 15 residues. Trimming shortened V by 6 bases and J by 2 bases, and 14 bases separated the two germline ends. In germline, CDR1 is MNHEY, CDR2 SMNVEV (reference sequence).

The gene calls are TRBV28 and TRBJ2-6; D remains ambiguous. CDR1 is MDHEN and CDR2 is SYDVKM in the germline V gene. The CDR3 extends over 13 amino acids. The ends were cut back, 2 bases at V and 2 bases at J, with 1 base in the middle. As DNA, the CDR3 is TGTGCCAGCAGTTTACCTGGGGCCAACGTCCTGACTTTC. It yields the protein CASSLPGANVLTF.

Here the CDR3 DNA reads TGTGCCAGCATCCAGGGTTCGGCGAACACTGAAGCTTTCTTT. Its translation is CASIQGSANTEAFF. V is TRBV6-5 and J is TRBJ1-1; a weak D match, TRBD1 (5 bases). The CDR3 covers 14 residues. Germline CDR1 reads MNHEY; CDR2 reads SVGAGI. The V gene lost 7 bases and the J gene lost 1 base, with 13 bases spanning the gap.

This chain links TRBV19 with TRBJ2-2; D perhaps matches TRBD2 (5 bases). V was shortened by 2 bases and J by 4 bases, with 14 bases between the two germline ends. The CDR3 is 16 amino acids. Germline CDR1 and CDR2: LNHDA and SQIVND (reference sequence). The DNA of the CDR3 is TGTGCCAGTAGTATACGCGCTAGCCGGGGCACCGGGGAGCTGTTTTTT. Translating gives CASSIRASRGTGELFF. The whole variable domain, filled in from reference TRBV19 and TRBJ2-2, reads DGGITQSPKYLFRKEGQNVTLSCEQNLNHDAMYWYRQDPGQGLRLIYYSQIVNDFQKGDIAEGYSVSREKKESFPLTVTSAQKNPTAFYLCASSIRASRGTGELFFGEGSRLTVL.

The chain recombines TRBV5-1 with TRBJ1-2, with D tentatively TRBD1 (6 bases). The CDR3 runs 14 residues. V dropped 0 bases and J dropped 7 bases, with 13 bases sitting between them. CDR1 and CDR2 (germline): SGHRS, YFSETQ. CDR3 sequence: CASSLGGGSRGYTF. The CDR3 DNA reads TGCGCCAGCAGCTTGGGAGGGGGGAGTCGTGGCTACACCTTC.

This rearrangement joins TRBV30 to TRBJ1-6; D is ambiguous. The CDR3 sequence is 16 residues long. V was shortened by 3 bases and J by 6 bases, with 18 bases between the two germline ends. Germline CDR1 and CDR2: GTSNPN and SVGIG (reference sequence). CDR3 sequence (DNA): TGTGCCTGGAGAGACATATTGAGAGGCCGTAATTCACCCCTCCACTTT. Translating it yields CAWRDILRGRNSPLHF.

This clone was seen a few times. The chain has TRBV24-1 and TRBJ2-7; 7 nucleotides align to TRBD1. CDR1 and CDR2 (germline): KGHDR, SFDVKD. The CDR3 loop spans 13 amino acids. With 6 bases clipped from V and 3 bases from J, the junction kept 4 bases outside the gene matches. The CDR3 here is CATSTRTGYEQYF. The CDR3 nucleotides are TGTGCCACCAGTACCCGGACAGGCTACGAGCAGTACTTC.

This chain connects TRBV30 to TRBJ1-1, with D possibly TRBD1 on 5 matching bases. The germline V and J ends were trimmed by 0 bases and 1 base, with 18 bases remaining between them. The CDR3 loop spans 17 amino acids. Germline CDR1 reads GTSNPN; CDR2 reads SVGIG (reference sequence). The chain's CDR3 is CAWSVEWGGSTNTEAFF. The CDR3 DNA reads TGTGCCTGGAGTGTAGAGTGGGGGGGGTCGACGAACACTGAAGCTTTCTTT.

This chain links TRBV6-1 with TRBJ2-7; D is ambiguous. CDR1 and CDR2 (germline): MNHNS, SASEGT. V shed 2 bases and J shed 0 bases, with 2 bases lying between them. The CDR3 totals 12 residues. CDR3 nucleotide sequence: TGTGCCAGCAGTGAAAACTCCTACGAGCAGTACTTC. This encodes CASSENSYEQYF.